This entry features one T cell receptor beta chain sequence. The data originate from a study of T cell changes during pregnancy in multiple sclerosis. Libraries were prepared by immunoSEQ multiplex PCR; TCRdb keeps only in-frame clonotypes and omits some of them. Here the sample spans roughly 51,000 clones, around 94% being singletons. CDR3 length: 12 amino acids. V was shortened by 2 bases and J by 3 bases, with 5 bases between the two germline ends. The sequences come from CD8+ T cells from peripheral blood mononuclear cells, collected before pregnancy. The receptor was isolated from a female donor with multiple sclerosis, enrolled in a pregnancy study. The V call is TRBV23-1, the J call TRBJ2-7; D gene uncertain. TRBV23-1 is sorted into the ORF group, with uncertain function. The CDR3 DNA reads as TGCGCCAGCAGTCAAAGAGGCTACGAGCAGTACTTC. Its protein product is CASSQRGYEQYF.